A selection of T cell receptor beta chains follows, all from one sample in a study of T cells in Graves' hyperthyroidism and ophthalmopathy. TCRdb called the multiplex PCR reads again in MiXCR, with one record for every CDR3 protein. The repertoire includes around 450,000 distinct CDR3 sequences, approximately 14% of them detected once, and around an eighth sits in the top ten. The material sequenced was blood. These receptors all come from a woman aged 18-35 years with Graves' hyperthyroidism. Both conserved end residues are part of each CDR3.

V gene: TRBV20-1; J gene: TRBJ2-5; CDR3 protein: CSARRVAGFETQYF
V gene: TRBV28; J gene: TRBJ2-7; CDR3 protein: CASSPLRELTEQYF
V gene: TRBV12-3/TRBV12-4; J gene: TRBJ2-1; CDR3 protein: CASTLGQGNYNEQFF
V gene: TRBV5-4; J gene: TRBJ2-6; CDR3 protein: CASSFTVSSGANVLTF
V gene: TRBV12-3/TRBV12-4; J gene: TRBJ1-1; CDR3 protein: CASSRGVTEAFF
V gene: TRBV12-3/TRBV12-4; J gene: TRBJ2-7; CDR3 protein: CASSLRGGRGYYEQYF
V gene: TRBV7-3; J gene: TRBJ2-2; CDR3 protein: CASSFGGNTGELFF
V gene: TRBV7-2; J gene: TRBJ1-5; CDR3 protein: CASSLGRAPNQPQHF
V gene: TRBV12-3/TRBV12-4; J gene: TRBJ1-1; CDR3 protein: CASSQGQRGSEAFF
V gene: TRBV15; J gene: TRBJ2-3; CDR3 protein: CAASPRPALRTDTQYF
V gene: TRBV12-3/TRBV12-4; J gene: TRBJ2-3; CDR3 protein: CASSSTLGRGDTDTQYF
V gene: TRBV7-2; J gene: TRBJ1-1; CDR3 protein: CASSPSTRGMNTEAFF
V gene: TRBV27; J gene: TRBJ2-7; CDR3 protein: CASRPTSGRRYEQYF
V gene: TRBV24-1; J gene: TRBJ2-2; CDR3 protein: CATTEAGTGELFF
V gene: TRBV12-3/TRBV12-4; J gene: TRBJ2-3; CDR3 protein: CASSFVDHPRNTQYF
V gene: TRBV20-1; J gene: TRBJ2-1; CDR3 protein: CSAPRGSGFYNEQFF
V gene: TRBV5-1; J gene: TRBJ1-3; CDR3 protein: CASSLAPTSNLGNTIYF
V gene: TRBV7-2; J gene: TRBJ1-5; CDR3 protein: CASSLAAGATQPQHF
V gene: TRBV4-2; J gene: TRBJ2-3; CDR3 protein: CASSQGGGLAGPRDTQYF
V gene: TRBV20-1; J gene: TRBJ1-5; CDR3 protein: CSARGRYSNQPQHF
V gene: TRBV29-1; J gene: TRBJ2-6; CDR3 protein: CSVDWGYGANVLTF
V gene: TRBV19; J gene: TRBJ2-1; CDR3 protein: CASSIAQGKGNEQFF
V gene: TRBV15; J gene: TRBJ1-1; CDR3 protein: CATSREGLNTEAFF
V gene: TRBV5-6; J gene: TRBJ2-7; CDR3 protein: CASSVGPSGIYEQYF
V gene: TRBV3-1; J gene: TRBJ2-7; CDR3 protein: CASSQIGTSGSYEQYF
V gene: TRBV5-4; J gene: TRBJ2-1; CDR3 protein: CASSHKTGTGRNEQFF
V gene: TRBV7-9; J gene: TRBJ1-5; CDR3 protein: CASSSGPQGSGSNQPQHF
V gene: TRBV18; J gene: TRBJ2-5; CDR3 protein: CASSRLPGKETQYF
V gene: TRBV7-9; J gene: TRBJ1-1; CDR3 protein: CASTPGVQNTEAFF
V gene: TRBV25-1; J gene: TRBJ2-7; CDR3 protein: CASARTDEQYF
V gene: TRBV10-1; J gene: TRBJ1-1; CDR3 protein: CASSESWTGMGSDTEAFF
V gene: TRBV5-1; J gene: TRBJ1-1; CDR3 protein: CASSLGWGRSNTEAFF
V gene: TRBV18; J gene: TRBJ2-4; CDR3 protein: CASSPSGLAGVIAKNIQYF
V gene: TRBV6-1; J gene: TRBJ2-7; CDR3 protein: CASTVAGGYEQYF
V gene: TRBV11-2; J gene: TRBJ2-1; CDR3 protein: CASSLGGLAGGKDEQFF
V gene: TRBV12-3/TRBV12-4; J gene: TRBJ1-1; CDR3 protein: CASSFIGNTEAFF
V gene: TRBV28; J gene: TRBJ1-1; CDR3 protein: CASSLYFTPGQARLGTEAFF
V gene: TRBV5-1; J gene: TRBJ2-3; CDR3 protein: CASSLGGGAVSTDTQYF
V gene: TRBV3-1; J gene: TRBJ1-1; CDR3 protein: CASMEGWMNTEAFF
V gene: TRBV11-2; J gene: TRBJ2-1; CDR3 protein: CASSRSPGVPFF
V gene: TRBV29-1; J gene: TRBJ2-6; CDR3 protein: CSVARVAGANVLTF
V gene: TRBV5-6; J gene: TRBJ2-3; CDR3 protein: CASSSPPGQARDTQYF
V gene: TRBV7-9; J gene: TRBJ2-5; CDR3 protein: CASSFPGLEGTTQYF
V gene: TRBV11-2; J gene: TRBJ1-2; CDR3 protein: CASSLGAGPGRGYTF
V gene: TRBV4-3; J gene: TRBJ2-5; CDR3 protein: CASSMSVGETQYF
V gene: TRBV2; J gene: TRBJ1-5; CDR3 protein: CASSGSARWQPQHF
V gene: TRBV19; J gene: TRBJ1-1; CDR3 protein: CASTHGGGVTEAFF
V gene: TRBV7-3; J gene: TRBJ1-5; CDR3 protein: CASSTLRGPLNQPQHF
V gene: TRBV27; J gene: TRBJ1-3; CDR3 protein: CASSLRSNAFSGNTIYF
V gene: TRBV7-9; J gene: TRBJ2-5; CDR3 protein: CASSFQGIETQYF
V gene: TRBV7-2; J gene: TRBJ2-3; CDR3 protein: CASSLVSAEGDTQYF
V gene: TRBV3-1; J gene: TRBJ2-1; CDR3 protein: CASSQVVGGPDEQFF
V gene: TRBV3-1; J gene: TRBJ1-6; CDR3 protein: CASSPDRVDSPLHF
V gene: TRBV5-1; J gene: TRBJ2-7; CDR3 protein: CASSLNDRGSSYEQYF